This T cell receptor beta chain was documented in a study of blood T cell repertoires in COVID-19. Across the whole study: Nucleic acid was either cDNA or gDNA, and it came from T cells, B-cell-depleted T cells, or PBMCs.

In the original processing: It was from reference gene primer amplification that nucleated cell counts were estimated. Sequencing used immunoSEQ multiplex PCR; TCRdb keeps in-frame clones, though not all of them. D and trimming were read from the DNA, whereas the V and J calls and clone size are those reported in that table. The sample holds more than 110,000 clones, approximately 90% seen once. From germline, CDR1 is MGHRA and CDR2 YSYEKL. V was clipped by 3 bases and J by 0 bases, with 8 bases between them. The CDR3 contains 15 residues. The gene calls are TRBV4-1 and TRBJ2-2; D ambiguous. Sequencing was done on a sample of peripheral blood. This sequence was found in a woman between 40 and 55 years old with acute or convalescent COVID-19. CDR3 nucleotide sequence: TGCGCCAGCAGCCATACCGCGACGAACACCGGGGAGCTGTTTTTT. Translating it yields CASSHTATNTGELFF.